This T cell receptor (beta chain) was profiled in a study of neurological immune-mediated disorders (dated by TCRdb to about 2019). Regarding the complete study: The study compared peripheral blood TCR-beta repertoires of HTLV-I-associated myelopathy (HAM/TSP) patients, multiple sclerosis patients and healthy controls using UMI-based sequencing. Alongside PBMC samples, the set of some 98 TCR-beta libraries contained longitudinal samples, technical triplicates, and paired CD4+ and CD8+ T-cell subsets that had been sorted. Of the 68 subjects in the cohort, around 14 were HAM/TSP patients, about 34 were multiple sclerosis patients, and 20 were healthy controls. Broader findings and caveats from the paper: TCR clonal expansion was highest in HAM/TSP patients and lowest in MS patients, with MS patients falling below even healthy controls. Expanded clones from different subjects shared no identical CDR3 amino acid sequences, which suggests that TCR-beta repertoires were private in all groups.

In the germline V gene, CDR1 corresponds to SGDLS and CDR2 to YYNGEE. The CDR3 runs 13 amino acids, cysteine and phenylalanine included. Only the CDR3 DNA stays, 39 bases, in frame from base 1. V drops 2 bases and J drops 5 bases, leaving 9 bases in between. cDNA was synthesized by template-switch 5'RACE using a primer carrying a 10-nucleotide random unique molecular identifier by which each TCR transcript was tagged. Every sequencing run yielded over 170 million TCR-beta sequences covering 15-18 subjects. Total RNA was extracted with the RNeasy kit. The KAPA Real-time Library Amplification kit was used to amplify TCR-beta VDJ regions with primers for the TCR constant region and the 5'RACE anchor. A first PCR added sample indexes and Illumina adaptors, and a second PCR then raised library yield. After purification with Ampure beads, the TCR product of roughly 650 bp was size-selected on a 2% E-gel SizeSelection system. Library quality was checked on a Bioanalyzer, concentration was measured with Qubit, and libraries were quantified with the Kapa Library Quantification kit before pooling. An Illumina HiSeq 2500 sequenced the libraries paired-end 2 x 150 bp. To increase sequence diversity, roughly 23-30% phiX was spiked into each library pool. As for the original processing: The UMI-based MiGEC pipeline processed quality-filtered reads and removed over 85% of raw TCR sequences during error correction. IMGT germline references were used for aligning VDJ genes, and each clonotype was defined as a unique CDR3 amino acid sequence together with its V-J genes. Clonal expansion, Shannon diversity, and CDR3 relatedness (CalcPairwiseDistances, ClusterSamples) were evaluated with VDJtools, and phylogenetic trees were built with CLCbio workbench. Clones with at least 8 unique UMIs were defined as expanded, with this threshold being based on coefficient-of-variation modelling across technical triplicates. TCRdb ran its own pipeline on the public reads, namely fastp trimming at Q25 and MiXCR clone calling, and kept in-frame beta chains. Rows with one shared CDR3 protein collapse into an entry with the most common genes and DNA. These V and J calls derive from TCRdb rather than the authors' analysis. This sample gives about 39,000 distinct CDR3 sequences in total; approximately 7.2% of them show up just once. The ten largest make up under 6.5% of the sample.

This clonotype showed up many times. Its antigen specificity is not known. Per-nucleotide qualities are absent, and no much larger clonotype sits a single base away. The healthy controls were volunteers from blood banks in Maryland, USA. For sorted-subset TCR libraries, over 900,000 sorted CD4+ or CD8+ T cells were used. Peripheral blood underwent Ficoll-Hypaque density gradient centrifugation to isolate PBMCs, which were then cryopreserved in liquid nitrogen. The study also sequenced paired sorted CD4+ and CD8+ subsets from healthy controls, HAM/TSP patients and MS patients. Sequenced input: CD4+ T cells from blood. The V and J genes are TRBV9 and TRBJ2-3; the D gene is possibly TRBD2, with 5 bases matching. The TCR sequence derives from a man aged 50 or older in good health. The CDR3 corresponds to CASSVGMVDTQYF. The nucleotides read TGTGCCAGCAGCGTCGGGATGGTAGATACGCAGTATTTT. The reference TRBV9 and TRBJ2-3 proteins fill in what lies around the CDR3, so the full variable domain reads DSGVTQTPKHLITATGQRVTLRCSPRSGDLSVYWYQQSLDQGLQFLIQYYNGEERAKGNILERFSAQQFPDLHSELNLSSLELGDSALYFCASSVGMVDTQYFGPGTRLTVL.